Below are 32 T cell receptor beta chains sequenced from a single sample in a study of OX40 agonist ivuxolimab in advanced cancers. Only in-frame clones appear in the TCRdb table, and some are missing; sequencing was by immunoSEQ multiplex PCR. The sample lists some 61,000 clones; around 90% were seen once. Material: CD4+ or CD8+ T cells sorted from blood, obtained in a trial of the OX40 agonist ivuxolimab. Receptors were obtained from an adult with an advanced solid tumor such as melanoma, head and neck, liver or kidney cancer.

The chain uses TRBV7-7 and TRBJ2-3; D remains unclear. Per germline, CDR1 SSHAT and CDR2 FNYEAQ (reference sequence). Trimming shortened V by 1 base and J by 4 bases, and 9 bases separated the two germline ends. The CDR3 runs 14 residues. CDR3 sequence: CASSLGIGSDTQYF. In DNA form, the CDR3 reads TGTGCCAGCAGCTTAGGGATAGGGTCAGATACGCAGTATTTT. The full variable domain, in which reference TRBV7-7 and TRBJ2-3 provide the parts outside the CDR3, is GAGVSQSPRYKVTKRGQDVTLRCDPISSHATLYWYQQALGQGPEFLTYFNYEAQPDKSGLPSDRFSAERPEGSISTLTIQRTEQRDSAMYRCASSLGIGSDTQYFGPGTRLTVL.

The chain couples TRBV7-3 to TRBJ2-3; tentatively, D is TRBD2 (6 bases). V was pared by 4 bases and J by 3 bases, with 17 bases between. Germline assignment: CDR1 SGHTA and CDR2 FQGTGA. The CDR3 length is 16 residues. CDR3 sequence: CASSSGSSGPTDTQYF. In DNA form, the CDR3 reads TGTGCCAGCAGCTCCGGATCGAGCGGGCCTACAGATACGCAGTATTTT.

The J gene is TRBJ2-2, the V gene TRBV19; either TRBD1 or TRBD2 may supply D (6 bases each). CDR1 LNHDA and CDR2 SQIVND come from the germline V gene (reference sequence). Trimming pared 3 bases from V and 4 bases from J, leaving 15 bases between. There are 16 residues in the CDR3. For the CDR3, the DNA is TGTGCCAGTAGTATTTCCGGGGGCGCGGTCACCGGGGAGCTGTTTTTT. It encodes CASSISGGAVTGELFF.

The chain is built from TRBV28 and TRBJ2-7; TRBD2 matches at 8 bases. This CDR3 spans 15 amino acids. Looked up from germline, CDR1 is MDHEN and CDR2 is SYDVKM. Trimming cost V 6 bases and J 4 bases; bases outside gene matches: 11. The CDR3 region is CASRGVAGLSYEQYF. As DNA, the CDR3 is TGTGCCAGCAGGGGGGTAGCGGGATTAAGTTACGAGCAGTACTTC.

V and J are TRBV28 and TRBJ2-1; D may be TRBD1 (6 bases). The length of the CDR3 is 15 residues. V was trimmed by 6 bases and J by 4 bases, leaving 16 bases between them. The germline gives CDR1 MDHEN, CDR2 SYDVKM. The CDR3 DNA follows: TGTGCCAGCAGATTTCTCGAACAGGGTTACAATGAGCAGTTCTTC. Its translation is CASRFLEQGYNEQFF. Based on the CDR3 plus reference TRBV28 and TRBJ2-1, the full variable domain is DVKVTQSSRYLVKRTGEKVFLECVQDMDHENMFWYRQDPGLGLRLIYFSYDVKMKEKGDIPEGYSVSREKKERFSLILESASTNQTSMYLCASRFLEQGYNEQFFGPGTRLTVL.

The genes are TRBV5-1 and TRBJ2-7, with a possible D match to TRBD2 (5 bases). There are 14 residues in the CDR3. The germline CDR1 and CDR2 sequences are SGHRS and YFSETQ. V was trimmed by 2 bases and J by 2 bases, leaving 11 bases between them. CDR3 nucleotides: TGCGCCAGCAGCTTCTGGACGGGGACCTACGAGCAGTACTTC. It specifies CASSFWTGTYEQYF.

The chain has TRBV11-2 and TRBJ2-1; no definite D call. Deletions cut 1 base from V and 8 bases from J, with 12 bases between. Per germline, CDR1 SGHAT and CDR2 FQNNGV. The CDR3 length is 14 residues. CDR3 DNA sequence: TGTGCCAGCAGCTTAGTTGGAGAACCGGATGAGCAGTTCTTC. Protein product: CASSLVGEPDEQFF.

This rearrangement joins TRBV27 to TRBJ2-3; 10 bases line up with TRBD2. J lost 5 bases, V lost 6 bases, and 14 bases had no gene match. The CDR3 totals 17 residues. Germline V gives CDR1 MNHEY, CDR2 SMNVEV (reference sequence). Written as DNA, the CDR3 is TGTGCCAGCAGGCGAATGGCTAGCGGGAGTTATCGAGATACGCAGTATTTT. This sequence encodes CASRRMASGSYRDTQYF.

The table lists this clone with a count of one. The chain uses TRBV5-4 and TRBJ2-7; tentative D call: TRBD2 (5 bases). There are 15 residues in the CDR3. Trimming stripped 2 bases from V and 0 bases from J, with 12 bases between. Germline CDR1 and CDR2: SGHNT and YYREEE (reference sequence). CDR3 DNA sequence: TGTGCCAGCAGCTTTGGAGGTGCGAGCTCCTACGAGCAGTACTTC. Translated: CASSFGGASSYEQYF.

This chain connects TRBV30 to TRBJ2-3; no firm D call. Germline V lookup: CDR1 GTSNPN, CDR2 SVGIG (reference sequence). Trimming cost V 0 bases and J 6 bases, with 13 bases left between them. The CDR3 runs 14 residues. The CDR3: CAWSVRVRKDTQYF. The DNA for the CDR3 is TGTGCCTGGAGTGTACGGGTGAGAAAGGATACGCAGTATTTT.

The genes are TRBV18 and TRBJ2-7; D is possibly TRBD2 (5 bases). The V end was cut by 2 bases, the J end by 6 bases, with 14 bases between. Germline CDR1 is KGHSH and CDR2 is LQKENI. The CDR3 runs to 14 residues. The CDR3 reads CASSPSTTPSEQYF. The CDR3 DNA sequence: TGTGCCAGCTCACCATCGACTACTCCTAGCGAGCAGTACTTC.

The rearrangement links TRBV5-1 to TRBJ2-1, with D hard to call. The V gene lost 1 base and the J gene lost 4 bases, with 9 bases spanning the gap. This CDR3 contains 14 residues. In germline, CDR1 is SGHRS, CDR2 YFSETQ. CDR3 nucleotide sequence: TGCGCCAGCAGCTTGAGGGCCCCATACAATGAGCAGTTCTTC. Translating it yields CASSLRAPYNEQFF.

Comment on this clone: A junction boundary mismatches the germline segment, possibly from a read error. This chain connects TRBV6-1 to TRBJ2-2, with no clear D. The CDR3 contains 15 residues. CDR1 is MNHNS and CDR2 is SASEGT in the germline V gene. The chain's CDR3 is CASREGRTPTGELFF. The DNA for the CDR3 is TGTGCCAGCAGGGAAGGCAGGACGCCCACCGGGGAGCTGTTTTTT.

This sequence joins TRBV5-6 and TRBJ2-7, with D unclear. The V and J ends lost 1 base and 1 base respectively, with 3 bases between them. Germline V lookup: CDR1 SGHDT, CDR2 YYEEEE. The CDR3 has 12 residues. The CDR3 protein is CASSLLSYEQYF. CDR3 in DNA: TGTGCCAGCAGCTTGCTGTCCTACGAGCAGTACTTC.

The rearrangement links TRBV7-7 to TRBJ2-1; D might be TRBD2 (5 bases). Germline lookup yields CDR1 SSHAT and CDR2 FNYEAQ (reference sequence). The CDR3 length is 16 residues. Trimming took off 4 bases at V and 7 bases at J, with 20 bases between the two ends. The CDR3 is CASSSRTGAGKNEQFF. For the CDR3, the DNA is TGTGCCAGCAGCTCCCGGACGGGCGCCGGGAAGAATGAGCAGTTCTTC. Drawing the rest from reference TRBV7-7 and TRBJ2-1, the complete variable domain is GAGVSQSPRYKVTKRGQDVTLRCDPISSHATLYWYQQALGQGPEFLTYFNYEAQPDKSGLPSDRFSAERPEGSISTLTIQRTEQRDSAMYRCASSSRTGAGKNEQFFGPGTRLTVL.

The chain uses TRBV18 and TRBJ2-1; 8 bases align to TRBD1. The CDR3 sequence is 13 residues long. Germline CDR1 is KGHSH and CDR2 is LQKENI. The V segment lost 4 bases and the J segment 6 bases; nucleotides outside the gene matches: 2. The CDR3 sequence is CASSLDRVNEQFF. The CDR3 region has the DNA TGTGCCAGCTCACTGGACAGGGTCAATGAGCAGTTCTTC.

The CDR3 loop is CASSQIFRNDHGYTF. The CDR3 nucleotides are TGTGCCAGCAGTCAGATTTTTAGGAACGATCATGGCTACACCTTC. The chain uses TRBV7-2 and TRBJ1-2, with D unresolved. The germline V gene has CDR1 SGHTA and CDR2 FQGNSA. The CDR3 loop spans 15 amino acids. V lost 6 bases and J 6 bases, leaving 20 bases between the germline ends.

This clone was seen once. Here the CDR3 reads CASSLGGWGYTF. CDR3 nucleotide sequence: TGTGCCAGCAGCTTAGGGGGTTGGGGCTACACCTTC. The chain is built from TRBV7-2 and TRBJ1-2, with D uncertain. V lost 1 base, J lost 8 bases, and 8 bases lay in between. Per the germline V gene, CDR1 is SGHTA and CDR2 is FQGNSA. CDR3 size: 12 residues.

This clone is categorized as medium-sized (0.01 to 0.1%). V gene TRBV6-1 combines with J gene TRBJ1-1, with D possibly being TRBD1 (5 bases). V lost 6 bases to trimming and J lost 0 bases, with 14 bases between them. CDR3 length equals 15 residues. Germline CDR1 MNHNS, CDR2 SASEGT. CDR3 sequence reads: CASRRDGGMNTEAFF. For the CDR3, the DNA is TGTGCCAGCAGGCGGGACGGTGGGATGAACACTGAAGCTTTCTTT.

As DNA, the CDR3 is TGCGCCAGCAGCTTGGGGGTGGGTCGGAGCTATGGCTACACCTTC. Its translation is CASSLGVGRSYGYTF. The V and J genes are TRBV5-1 and TRBJ1-2; the D is unclear. Trimming removed 0 bases from V and 4 bases from J, with 13 bases in between. The germline gives CDR1 SGHRS, CDR2 YFSETQ. The CDR3 runs 15 residues.

The rearrangement joins TRBV4-3 to TRBJ2-3, with D perhaps matching TRBD2 (6 bases). The CDR3 length is 15 residues. V lost 0 bases to trimming and J lost 4 bases, with 11 bases between them. From germline, CDR1 is LGHNA and CDR2 YSLEER. The CDR3 spells CASSQDWDFADTQYF. The CDR3 DNA follows: TGCGCCAGCAGCCAAGATTGGGACTTCGCAGATACGCAGTATTTT.

This chain links TRBV10-3 with TRBJ2-7; 8 bases line up with TRBD1. Germline-derived CDR1 and CDR2 are ENHRY and SYGVKD. The CDR3 has 13 residues. V shed 3 bases, J shed 7 bases, and the junction held 5 bases outside the gene matches. CDR3 bases: TGTGCCATCAGTGATCAGGGGGCGCAAGAGCAGTACTTC. Translation: CAISDQGAQEQYF.

The chain is built from TRBV28 and TRBJ2-4; D is unclear. The CDR3 consists of 12 residues. V was shortened by 6 bases and J by 7 bases, with 10 bases between the two germline ends. The germline CDR1 and CDR2 sequences are MDHEN and SYDVKM. Written as DNA, the CDR3 is TGTGCCAGCAGCACACGTAGGAACATTCAGTACTTC. Protein: CASSTRRNIQYF.

V gene TRBV5-1 combines with J gene TRBJ2-5; D could derive from TRBD1 or TRBD2 (6 bases each). The DNA matches TRBJ2-7 better at its end, which makes the J call doubtful. The CDR3 consists of 17 residues. CDR1 is SGHRS, CDR2 YFSETQ, per germline. Written as DNA, the CDR3 is TGCGCCAGCAGCTTGGGGGGGGCGAGTAGCGGCTCCTACGAGCAGTACTTC. Protein: CASSLGGASSGSYEQYF.

This clone was observed a handful of times. The rearrangement joins TRBV5-1 to TRBJ2-7; 7 positions match TRBD2. This CDR3 is 13 amino acids long. Trimming cost V 4 bases and J 4 bases; bases outside gene matches: 5. The germline V gene encodes CDR1 SGHRS and CDR2 YFSETQ. CDR3: CASSGGRGYEQYF. The DNA for the CDR3 is TGCGCCAGCAGCGGTGGGAGGGGTTACGAGCAGTACTTC.

The V gene is TRBV30, the J gene TRBJ1-5; D call uncertain. Trimming removed 0 bases from V and 0 bases from J, with 6 bases in between. The CDR3 spans 14 residues. The germline V gene encodes CDR1 GTSNPN and CDR2 SVGIG (reference sequence). The CDR3 protein is CAWSVLNSNQPQHF. CDR3 sequence (DNA): TGTGCCTGGAGTGTCCTGAATAGCAATCAGCCCCAGCATTTT.

This chain connects TRBV11-2 to TRBJ2-1, with TRBD2 matching 9 bases. With 6 bases clipped from V and 2 bases from J, the junction kept 8 bases outside the gene matches. CDR1 SGHAT and CDR2 FQNNGV come from the germline V gene. This CDR3 contains 16 residues. Written as DNA, the CDR3 is TGTGCCAGCAGTCCACTAGCGGGCCCGGCCTACAATGAGCAGTTCTTC. Translation gives CASSPLAGPAYNEQFF.

Points on this clone: Other nucleotide sequences from this sample produce the same CDR3. This rearrangement joins TRBV7-9 to TRBJ2-3, with D unclear. Germline V gene sequence: CDR1 SEHNR, CDR2 FQNEAQ (reference sequence). There are 13 residues in the CDR3. The V end lost 3 bases, the J end lost 2 bases, and 6 bases lay between the germline ends. The CDR3, as DNA: TGTGCCAGCAGCTTGGCCCACACAGATACGCAGTATTTT. This sequence encodes CASSLAHTDTQYF.

This rearrangement joins TRBV5-1 to TRBJ1-5; 9 bases fit TRBD1. Germline CDR1 SGHRS, CDR2 YFSETQ. Trimming at V came to 0 bases and at J to 4 bases, leaving 2 bases not matched to a gene. This CDR3 region has 15 residues. This CDR3 reads CASSLGDRENQPQHF. CDR3 nucleotides: TGCGCCAGCAGCTTGGGGGACAGGGAGAATCAGCCCCAGCATTTT.

This clone came up once. The chain has TRBV29-1 and TRBJ1-1; 9 nucleotides match TRBD1. This CDR3 spans 14 amino acids. The trim removed 2 bases at V and 6 bases at J, leaving 7 bases unmatched. Germline V lookup: CDR1 SQVTM, CDR2 ANQGSEA. This CDR3 is CSVELQGAGAEAFF. In DNA form, the CDR3 reads TGCAGCGTTGAATTACAGGGGGCGGGGGCTGAAGCTTTCTTT.

The V gene is TRBV23-1, the J gene TRBJ2-7; 10 bases map to TRBD1. TRBV23-1 is reported as an ORF; its role is uncertain. This CDR3 comprises 16 residues. Losses at the gene ends were 3 bases for V and 4 bases for J; bases not matched to a gene: 9. The CDR3 DNA sequence: TGCGCCAGCAGTCACGACGGGACAGGGGAATTTTACGAGCAGTACTTC. It translates to CASSHDGTGEFYEQYF.

This sequence joins TRBV6-1 and TRBJ2-3, with TRBD2 matching over 9 bases. V dropped 5 bases and J dropped 4; count of bases not matched to a gene: 7. Germline assignment: CDR1 MNHNS and CDR2 SASEGT. The CDR3 is 15 residues long. The CDR3 DNA reads TGTGCCAGCAGTACGCCTAGCGGGATTCCAGATACGCAGTATTTT. This translates into CASSTPSGIPDTQYF.